This paragraph covers one TCR beta chain sequence. The antigen remains undetermined. This sample was included in a study of OX40 agonist ivuxolimab in advanced cancers. Study information: Partial response was recorded in three patients: one hepatocellular carcinoma and two cutaneous melanoma cases.

The sampling schedule covered blood at baseline, cycle 4 day 1, and cycle 7 day 1. Assay: immunoSEQ multiplex PCR; the TCRdb copy retains only in-frame clones and omits some. The sample has about 150,000 clones, approximately 94% seen once. Whole-study findings and limits: Among T cells, CD8+ cells averaged more expanded clones than CD4+ cells.

Sample: CD4+ or CD8+ T cells sorted from blood, taken in a trial of the OX40 agonist ivuxolimab. This receptor was taken from an adult with an advanced solid tumor such as melanoma, head and neck, liver or kidney cancer.

The CDR3 nucleotides are TGTGCCAGCAGAAAGCGGGAGGGCCGCCACGAGCAGTACTTC. Translated, it gives CASRKREGRHEQYF. The chain carries TRBV28 and TRBJ2-7; TRBD2 aligns across 10 bases. J lost 5 bases, V lost 6 bases, and 7 bases had no gene match. The CDR3 totals 14 residues. Germline CDR1 MDHEN, CDR2 SYDVKM.